This entry features one T cell receptor beta chain sequence. There is no known antigen for this receptor. A junction boundary mismatches the germline segment, possibly from a read error. The data derive from a study of T cell responses to AZD1222 COVID-19 vaccine (dated by TCRdb to the early 2020s). Notes on the research overall: A total of approximately 240 trial participants underwent TCR sequencing, of whom 207 received two doses of AZD1222 and approximately 25 received two doses of the MenACWY control vaccine. Trial participants were enrolled by age into 18-55, 56-69 and 70-plus year subgroups, with roughly 160, 29 and 62 TCR-sequenced participants respectively. General study outcomes and caveats: Because no day 14 peak-response samples were available, repertoires were characterized only after the peak T cell response. Reportedly, almost half of the unique spike-specific TCRs recognized epitopes lying outside the regions that are mutated in the B.1.351 and B.1.1.7 variants. Most participants were white British and females outnumbered males, and the authors suggested that clonal diversity may have been underestimated. A significant rise in spike-specific TCR breadth and depth was observed after two AZD1222 doses relative to day 0 and relative to MenACWY recipients. Conclusions about previously exposed vaccinees were limited because only six AZD1222 recipients were SARS-CoV-2 seropositive at baseline. Vaccine-associated CD4 TCRs spanned the whole spike protein, with dominant responses in regions 160-218 and 743-854. The 56-69-year group was small, and its depth increase did not reach significance, likely because of low power.

The germline V gene sets CDR1 to MNHEY and CDR2 to SVGAGI. From cysteine to phenylalanine, the CDR3 is 14 amino acids long. Only the CDR3 DNA is retained, 42 bases long and in frame from the first base. The label giving this sample's time point can be read as: about 28 days (+/-7) after the second vaccine dose. AZD1222 recipients given second doses at about 4 weeks or at about 12 weeks were pooled, since spike-specific TCR depth and breadth were not found to differ between the two schedules. Samples from vaccinated people were obtained from the UK trials COV001 and COV002, which included a single-blind randomized controlled phase 2/3 trial of AZD1222 (ChAdOx1 nCoV-19) in healthy adults. Trial participant PBMC samples were collected at day 0 and day 28 after the second dose for TCRbeta chain sequencing. The CDR3 regions of human TCRbeta chains were analyzed by immunosequencing. In the original analysis: Repertoire TCRs were checked for matches against a reference library of SARS-CoV-2-specific TCRs that had been generated using the MIRA antigen-specificity platform. Breadth was defined as the fraction of unique TCRs that were SARS-CoV-2-associated. Depth was defined as the fraction of total T cells that were SARS-CoV-2-associated. Using the MIRA data, each spike-specific TCR was assigned both to the spike region to which the TCR was reactive and to a CD4 or CD8 class. Log10-transformed breadth and depth values were compared by one-way ANOVA with Sidak's multiple comparisons tests. In its TCRdb copy, this immuneACCESS table keeps in-frame sequences only and misses some clones. Where compared with another copy, unresolved V genes explain less than half of these, and the others have no known cause. D and trimming come from the DNA, and the V and J calls and clone size come from that table. Across this sample there are approximately 120,000 clones, with approximately 89% seen only once. The ten largest clonotypes hold around 4.6% of the sample.

The sequenced sample was peripheral blood, obtained 28 days after the second AZD1222 dose. The clonotype originates from an adult who received the AZD1222 COVID-19 vaccine. Recombination connected TRBV6-5 to TRBJ1-2; TRBD1 is a weak D gene call, 6 bases matching. The nucleotide sequence is given as TGTGCCAGCAGTGACTCAGGGGCTATCCGTGGCTACACCTTC. This translates into CASSDSGAIRGYTF.